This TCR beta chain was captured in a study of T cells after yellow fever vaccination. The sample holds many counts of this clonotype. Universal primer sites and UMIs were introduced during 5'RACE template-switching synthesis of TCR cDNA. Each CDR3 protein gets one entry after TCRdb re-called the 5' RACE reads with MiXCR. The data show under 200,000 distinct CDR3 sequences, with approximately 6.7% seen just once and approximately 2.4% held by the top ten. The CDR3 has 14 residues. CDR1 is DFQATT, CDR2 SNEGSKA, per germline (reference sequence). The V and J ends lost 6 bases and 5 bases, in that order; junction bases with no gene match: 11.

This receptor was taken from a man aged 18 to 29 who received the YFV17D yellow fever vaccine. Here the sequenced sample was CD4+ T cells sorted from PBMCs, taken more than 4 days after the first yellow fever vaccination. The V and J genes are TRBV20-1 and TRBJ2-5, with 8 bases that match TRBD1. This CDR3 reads CSAAGTGGVETQYF. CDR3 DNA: TGCAGTGCCGCAGGGACAGGAGGGGTGGAGACCCAGTACTTC.